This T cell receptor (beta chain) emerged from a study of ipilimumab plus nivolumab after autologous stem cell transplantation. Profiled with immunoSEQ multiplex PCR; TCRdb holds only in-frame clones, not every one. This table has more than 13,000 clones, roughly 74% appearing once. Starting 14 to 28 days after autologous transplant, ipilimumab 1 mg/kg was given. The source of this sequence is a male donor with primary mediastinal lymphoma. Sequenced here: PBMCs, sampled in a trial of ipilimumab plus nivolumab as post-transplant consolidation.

CDR3 sequence (DNA): TGTGCCAGCAGCCGGGGACAGGGGGCTTTCGAGCAGTACTTC. Its translation is CASSRGQGAFEQYF. The rearrangement joins TRBV9 to TRBJ2-7; 12 nucleotides match TRBD1. V lost 4 bases to trimming and J lost 6 bases; unmatched junction nucleotides: 5. Germline V gives CDR1 SGDLS, CDR2 YYNGEE. The CDR3 runs 14 residues.